This T cell receptor (beta chain) was observed in a study of identical twins. TCRdb re-called the 5' RACE reads with MiXCR, one entry per CDR3 protein. The top ten clones hold around 1% of a sample with over 500,000 distinct CDR3 sequences, roughly a fifth of them seen once. J was trimmed by 10 bases and V by 5 bases; bases with no gene match: 13. This CDR3 has 15 residues. The sample also formed part of further work on T cells expressing NK-cell markers. That investigation notes: Just one sequenced donor of eight was HCMV-seronegative, while seven were seropositive. The authors restricted sorting to alpha-beta TCR T cells with an anti-gamma-delta TCR antibody in several experiments.

The V gene is TRBV12-3 or TRBV12-4, the J gene TRBJ2-2, with 7 bases matching TRBD1. The specimen sequenced was CD4+ T cells sorted from blood. The clonotype comes from a woman younger than 35 in good health. As DNA, the CDR3 is TGTGCCAGCAGTCCCCGGGACAGCGCCTTTGAGGAGCTGTTTTTT. As protein: CASSPRDSAFEELFF.